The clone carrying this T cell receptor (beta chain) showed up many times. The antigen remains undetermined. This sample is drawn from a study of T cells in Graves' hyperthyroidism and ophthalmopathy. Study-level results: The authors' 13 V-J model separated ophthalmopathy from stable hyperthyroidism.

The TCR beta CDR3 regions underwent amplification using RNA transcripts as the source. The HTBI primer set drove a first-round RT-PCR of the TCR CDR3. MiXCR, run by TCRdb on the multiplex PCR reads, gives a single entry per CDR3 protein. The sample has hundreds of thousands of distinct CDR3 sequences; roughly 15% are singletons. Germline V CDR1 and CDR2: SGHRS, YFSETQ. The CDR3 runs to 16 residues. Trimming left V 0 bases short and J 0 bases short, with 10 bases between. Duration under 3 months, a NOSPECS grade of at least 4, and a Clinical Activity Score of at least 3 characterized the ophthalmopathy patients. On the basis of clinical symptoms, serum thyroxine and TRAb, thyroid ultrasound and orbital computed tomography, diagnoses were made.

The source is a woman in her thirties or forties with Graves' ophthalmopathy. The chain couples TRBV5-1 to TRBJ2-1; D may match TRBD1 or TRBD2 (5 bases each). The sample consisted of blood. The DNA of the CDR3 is TGCGCCAGCAGCTTGGTTGCAGGGAGCTCCTACAATGAGCAGTTCTTC. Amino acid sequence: CASSLVAGSSYNEQFF.